This record concerns one T cell receptor (beta chain) sequence. Its antigen is unidentified. This sample was taken from a study of STAT5B mutations in CD4+ large granular lymphocyte leukemia. Germline V gene sequence: CDR1 MNHEY, CDR2 SVGAGI. There are 14 residues in the CDR3. V lost 6 bases and J lost 0, with 10 bases in between. Generated by immunoSEQ multiplex PCR, the TCRdb table keeps only in-frame clones and is missing some. The sample shows around 27,000 clones, about four fifths of them seen only once. Overall study findings and caveats: Main leukemic clonotypes were patient-specific, but roughly 26% appeared at low frequency elsewhere. The CD4+ versus CD8+ T-LGLL clonality difference may reflect limited sample size. Compared with healthy controls (2/35), patient top clones favored TRBV06 (8/27).

This chain uses TRBV6-5 with TRBJ2-3; D is ambiguous. The sequence was obtained from a human donor in good health. Sequenced material: CD4+ T cells from blood buffy coats. The CDR3 region has the DNA TGTGCCAGCAGGGAAGGACGCAGCACAGATACGCAGTATTTT. This gives the protein CASREGRSTDTQYF.